This TCR beta chain derives from a study of blood T cell repertoires in COVID-19. Study summary: Spain, Italy and the United States supplied samples that represented acute and convalescent COVID-19. Nucleic acid was either cDNA or gDNA, and it came from T cells, B-cell-depleted T cells, or PBMCs.

Germline V lookup: CDR1 LNHDA, CDR2 SQIVND (reference sequence). This CDR3 has 15 amino acids. V was trimmed by 5 bases and J by 3 bases, leaving 17 bases between them. In the study's own analysis: Reference gene primers were amplified, and this amplification served to estimate nucleated cell counts. Sequenced by immunoSEQ multiplex PCR; TCRdb stores in-frame clones only, minus some. The D gene and trimming were derived from the DNA, and the V and J assignments and clone size from that table. The sample shows roughly 140,000 clones, around 83% of them seen only once. The sequence came from a woman in her forties or fifties with acute or convalescent COVID-19. The J gene is TRBJ2-7, the V gene TRBV19, with no clear D. Sequencing input: peripheral blood. CDR3 nucleotides: TGTGCCAGTAGTTCCTCTTACACAACCTTCTACGAGCAGTACTTC. As protein: CASSSSYTTFYEQYF.